This TCR beta chain derives from a study of blood T cell repertoires in COVID-19. Across the whole study: The United States, Italy and Spain supplied acute and convalescent COVID-19 samples. In each case, the material was cDNA or gDNA derived from T cells, B-cell-depleted T cells, or PBMCs.

Under the authors' procedure: Reference gene primers were amplified, and this amplification served to estimate nucleated cell counts. Here immunoSEQ multiplex PCR was the method, and the copy in TCRdb shows in-frame clones only, minus some. The DNA gave D and trimming, while V, J and clone size come from that table. This sample has around 140,000 clones; 88% occur once, and the top ten carry roughly 28%. The V end was cut by 0 bases, the J end by 5 bases, with 14 bases between. In germline, CDR1 is LGHNA, CDR2 YNFKEQ. CDR3 length: 17 residues. The chain couples TRBV4-2 to TRBJ2-6; tentatively, D is TRBD1 (5 bases). The specimen sequenced was peripheral blood. This receptor was identified in a human donor in a cohort sampled during active COVID-19. In DNA, the CDR3 is TGTGCCAGCAGCCAAGAACAGGCAACCTACAGGGCCAACGTCCTGACTTTC. The encoded protein is CASSQEQATYRANVLTF.